This TCR beta chain was profiled in a study of OX40 agonist ivuxolimab in advanced cancers. About the investigation overall: Ivuxolimab, which targeted the costimulatory receptor OX40 (CD134), was an agonistic, fully human IgG2 monoclonal antibody. In the dose-escalation cohort, 82.7% of patients were male, and the mean age was approximately 60 years, with a range of 23 to 79. Intravenous ivuxolimab was administered to patients every 2 weeks at six dose levels: 0.01, 0.1, 0.3, 1.5, 3 and 10 mg/kg. Peripheral TCRbeta sequencing aimed to test whether ivuxolimab altered TCR sequence diversity and caused clonal T-cell expansion. Three dose-escalation patients achieved partial responses, one with hepatocellular carcinoma and two with cutaneous melanoma. Of the 50 to 55 patients in dose escalation, about 20 had hepatocellular carcinoma, about 15 had melanoma, 9 had renal cell carcinoma and 9 had head and neck cancer. Patients were allowed to have had prior anti-PD-1, anti-PD-L1 or anti-CTLA-4 therapy, and around 41% of the dose-escalation patients had previously received checkpoint inhibitors. The paper covers the monotherapy dose-escalation part of the phase I ivuxolimab trial, which included N of about 51 patients.

Worth noting for this clone: Its antigen is unknown. No base-level quality is on record; no much larger clone is a single base apart.

Genomic DNA was extracted from sorted cells for sequencing of the TCRbeta CDR3 region. The immunoSEQ Assay was used to sequence the TCRbeta CDR3 regions. TCRdb re-hosts the immuneACCESS table, in-frame sequences only. Its copies lack some clones; in the studies checked, an unresolved V gene accounts for under half of them, and the cause for the rest is not known. This sample has around 79,000 clones in its table, and 86% of those were observed once. The ten largest clones capture roughly 0.68% of the sample. Results the study describes overall, beyond this receptor: Which antigens the clonally expanded peripheral T cells were specific for was not determined. At doses from 0.1 to 3.0 mg/kg, clonal expansion was seen in both CD4+ and CD8+ blood T cells between baseline and week 6. Low levels of normalized T-cell clonal expansion were also shown by some nonresponding patients. Partial responders in the 0.1-3.0 mg/kg groups had among the lowest normalized peripheral clonal expansion, especially among CD8+ T cells. After ivuxolimab, expanded clones were on average more numerous among CD8+ T cells than among CD4+ T cells.

Patients with autoimmune disease history or receiving systemic immunosuppression were excluded from the trial. Peripheral blood for TCR sequencing was collected from all dose cohorts at baseline, on cycle 4 day 1, and on cycle 7 day 1. The samples were drawn from a first-in-human, open-label, multicenter phase I dose-escalation trial of ivuxolimab. The trial enrolled adults with locally advanced or metastatic head and neck squamous cell, hepatocellular, melanoma or renal cell carcinoma. Before TCR sequencing, CD4+ and CD8+ T cells were separately sorted from peripheral blood. The material was CD4+ or CD8+ T cells sorted from blood, obtained in a trial of the OX40 agonist ivuxolimab. The sequence came from an adult with an advanced solid tumor such as melanoma, head and neck, liver or kidney cancer.

The DNA sequence is TGTGCCAGTAGTACCCGGGGCTCGAGCTCCTACAATGAGCAGTTCTTC. Protein translation: CASSTRGSSSYNEQFF. Recombination linked TRBV19 to TRBJ2-1; the D gene is perhaps TRBD1 or TRBD2, as each covers 5 bases. From the cysteine through the phenylalanine, the CDR3 covers 16 amino acids. Just the 48-base CDR3 DNA is kept, in frame starting at base 1. The germline V gene (reference sequence) supplies CDR1 LNHDA and CDR2 SQIVND. V gives up 4 bases and J gives up 0 bases, and the segment between their germline ends measures 13 bases.